This is a list of T cell receptor beta chains from one sample in a study of radiation and T cells in renal cell carcinoma. The data were produced by immunoSEQ multiplex PCR, yet TCRdb's version contains in-frame clones alone and is incomplete. The table has 150,000 or so clones, around 90% seen once; the top ten hold 10% to 15%. The sequenced sample was blood, obtained from a patient whose treatment included radiotherapy and nephrectomy. All receptors derive from a woman between 45 and 60 years old with renal cell carcinoma. The CDR3 runs from the conserved cysteine through the conserved F or W. Each record gives: J gene, V gene, CDR3 protein.

TRBJ1-3 TRBV4-3 CASSQGPGSGNTIYF
TRBJ1-6 TRBV25-1 CASSEFGTPTSPLHF
TRBJ1-6 TRBV7-9 CASSLGGEGGYSPLHF
TRBJ1-5 TRBV19 CASSITGGNQPQHF
TRBJ1-1 TRBV12-5 CASGLVLFPAGTRNTEAFF
TRBJ2-1 TRBV5-1 CASSVGTNNEQFF
TRBJ2-7 TRBV5-1 CASSWTGQGNEQYF
TRBJ1-1 TRBV5-4 CASSFGKGNINTEAFF
TRBJ2-1 TRBV6-5 CASSPGTGNNEQFF
TRBJ2-7 TRBV7-3 CASSLGVSYEQYF
TRBJ1-2 TRBV4-3 CASSQDLRVGGYTF
TRBJ2-7 TRBV4-3 CASSQGKAGYEQYF
TRBJ1-5 TRBV6-1 CASSERDQPQHF